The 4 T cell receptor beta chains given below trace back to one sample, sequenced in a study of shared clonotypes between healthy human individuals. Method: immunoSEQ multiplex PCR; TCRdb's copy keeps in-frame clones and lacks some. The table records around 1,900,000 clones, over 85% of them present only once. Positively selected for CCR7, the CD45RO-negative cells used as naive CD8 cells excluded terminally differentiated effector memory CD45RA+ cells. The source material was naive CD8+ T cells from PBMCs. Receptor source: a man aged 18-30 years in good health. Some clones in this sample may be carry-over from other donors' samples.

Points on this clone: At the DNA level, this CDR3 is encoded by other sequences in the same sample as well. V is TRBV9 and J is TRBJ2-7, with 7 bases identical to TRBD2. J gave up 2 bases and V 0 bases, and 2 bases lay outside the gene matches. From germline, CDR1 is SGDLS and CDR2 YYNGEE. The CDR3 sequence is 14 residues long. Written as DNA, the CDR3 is TGTGCCAGCAGCGTAGGCGGGAGAACCTACGAGCAGTACTTC. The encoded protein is CASSVGGRTYEQYF.

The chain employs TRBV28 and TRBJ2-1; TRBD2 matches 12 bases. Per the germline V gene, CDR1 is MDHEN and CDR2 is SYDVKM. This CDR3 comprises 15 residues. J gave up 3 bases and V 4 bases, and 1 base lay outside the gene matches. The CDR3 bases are TGTGCCAGCAGTTCGGGACTAGCGGGCTACAATGAGCAGTTCTTC. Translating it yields CASSSGLAGYNEQFF.

CDR3 DNA sequence: TGCGCCAGCAGCTTGGGACTAGATCACTACGAGCAGTACTTC. This codes for CASSLGLDHYEQYF. The gene calls are TRBV5-1 and TRBJ2-7; D may be TRBD2 (6 bases). Germline V CDR1 and CDR2: SGHRS, YFSETQ. This CDR3 contains 14 residues. Trimming cost V 0 bases and J 3 bases, with 10 bases left between them.

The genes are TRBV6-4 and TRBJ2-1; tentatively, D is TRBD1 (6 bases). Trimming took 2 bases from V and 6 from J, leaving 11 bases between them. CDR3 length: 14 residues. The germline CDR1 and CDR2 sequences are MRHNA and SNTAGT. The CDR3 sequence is CASSDRGRPNEQFF. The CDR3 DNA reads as TGTGCCAGCAGTGACAGGGGGAGACCCAATGAGCAGTTCTTC.